The clone carrying this T cell receptor beta chain showed up just a few times. The CDR3 runs 15 residues. CDR1 is SGHTS and CDR2 is YDEGEE in the germline V gene. With 1 base clipped from V and 1 base from J, the junction kept 4 bases outside the gene matches. TCRdb's copy holds only in-frame clones and misses some; the assay was immunoSEQ multiplex PCR. The sample yields 250,000 or so clones, around 90% seen once. This record belongs to a study of blood T cell repertoires in COVID-19. Study at large: The samples span acute and convalescent COVID-19 from the United States, Italy and Spain. PBMCs, B-cell-depleted T cells, or T cells provided the cDNA or gDNA that made up the material.

This chain connects TRBV5-8 to TRBJ1-1; the match to TRBD1 covers 7 bases. The TCR was taken from a woman in her seventies with active or convalescent COVID-19. Sequencing was carried out using peripheral blood. CDR3 residues: CASSLSAGGNTEAFF. CDR3 in DNA: TGTGCCAGCAGCTTGTCGGCAGGGGGGAACACTGAAGCTTTCTTT. Drawing the rest from reference TRBV5-8 and TRBJ1-1, the complete variable domain is EAGVTQSPTHLIKTRGQQATLRCSPISGHTSVYWYQQALGLGLQFLLWYDEGEERNRGNFPPRFSGRQFPNYSSELNVNALELEDSALYLCASSLSAGGNTEAFFGQGTRLTVV.